The T cell receptor (beta chain) under discussion was sequenced for a study of vaccination effects on CD4 cells after COVID-19. The ViraFEST assay expanded antigen-specific CD4+ T cells with viral peptide pools before sequencing. CD4+ T cells were isolated after about eleven days of culture. Vaccine recipients, nucleocapsid antibody negative, had no prior SARS-CoV-2 infection. IL-2 medium supplanted half the medium on days 3 and 7. Data came from immunoSEQ multiplex PCR; TCRdb stores just in-frame clones and leaves some out. The sample lists 65,000 or so clones; roughly three quarters were seen once. Regarding the study as a whole: Convalescent patients were few in the study, and early post-infection timepoints were absent.

A word on this clone: What it recognizes is unknown.

This receptor was taken from a human donor who received a COVID-19 vaccine. The starting material was CD4+ T cells from PBMCs cultured with HCoV-NL63 spike peptides, obtained before COVID-19 vaccination.

CDR3 sequence reads: CATHPGGTNTGELFF. The CDR3 region has the DNA TGTGCCACCCACCCCGGGGGGACGAACACCGGGGAGCTGTTTTTT. The genes are TRBV24-1 and TRBJ2-2; 7 bases match TRBD2. The CDR3 has 15 residues. CDR1 is KGHDR, CDR2 SFDVKD, per germline. V lost 9 bases to trimming and J lost 0 bases; unmatched junction nucleotides: 6.